The 23 T cell receptor beta chains below were found in one sample sequenced in a study of neurological immune-mediated disorders. TCRdb analysed the 5' RACE reads with MiXCR anew, one entry per CDR3 protein. The sample lists about 46,000 distinct CDR3 sequences, about 1.8% occurring once. The sequencing input was PBMCs. The receptors were sampled from a woman aged 40-49 years with multiple sclerosis.

The table lists this clonotype with many counts. The V and J genes are TRBV20-1 and TRBJ2-1, with 11 bases fitting TRBD1. Trimming at V came to 5 bases and at J to 0 bases, leaving 3 bases not matched to a gene. The CDR3 is 15 residues long. The germline CDR1 and CDR2 sequences are DFQATT and SNEGSKA (reference sequence). The CDR3 nucleotides are TGCAGTGCTCCCGGGACAGGGGGCTCCTACAATGAGCAGTTCTTC. Translated: CSAPGTGGSYNEQFF.

At least ten counts were recorded for this clonotype. This chain uses TRBV2 with TRBJ1-3; no firm D call. Between the trimmed V and J ends, which lost 4 bases and 7 bases, there was a span of 14 bases. CDR1 and CDR2 from the germline V gene are SNHLY and FYNNEI. The CDR3 length is 14 residues. CDR3 nucleotides: TGTGCCAGCAGTGCCGGAGGGATGGGGAACACCATATATTTT. Translation: CASSAGGMGNTIYF.

This clonotype came up many times. The chain has TRBV29-1 and TRBJ1-2, with D possibly being TRBD1 (5 bases). Trimming removed 0 bases from V and 4 bases from J, with 12 bases in between. The V gene's germline CDR1 is SQVTM and CDR2 ANQGSEA. This CDR3 is 14 amino acids long. CDR3: CSVEELRGGYGYTF. The CDR3 nucleotides are TGCAGCGTTGAAGAATTGCGGGGCGGCTATGGCTACACCTTC.

This clonotype was counted ten times or more. This chain joins TRBV5-1 and TRBJ1-1, with a possible D match to TRBD1 (6 bases). This CDR3 is built from 14 residues. V was shortened by 5 bases and J by 0 bases, with 11 bases between the two germline ends. Germline-derived CDR1 and CDR2 are SGHRS and YFSETQ. For the CDR3, the DNA is TGCGCCAGCAGTTCTCAGGGGATGAACACTGAAGCTTTCTTT. It encodes CASSSQGMNTEAFF.

This clonotype was detected many times. V is TRBV3-1 and J is TRBJ2-5; 7 positions match TRBD2. CDR1 is LGHDT, CDR2 YNNKEL, per germline (reference sequence). The CDR3 has 13 residues. The V segment lost 3 bases and the J segment 13 bases; nucleotides outside the gene matches: 11. The CDR3 reads CASSHGGMVSAYF. Here the CDR3 DNA reads TGTGCCAGCAGCCACGGGGGGATGGTTTCTGCGTACTTC.

The rearrangement uses TRBV18 and TRBJ1-3; D is uncertain. Germline V CDR1 and CDR2: KGHSH, LQKENI. V gave up 2 bases and J gave up 8 bases, with 10 bases separating them. The CDR3 spans 13 residues. The CDR3 bases are TGTGCCAGCTCACCAAGTTCTGCGGACACCATATATTTT. Protein sequence: CASSPSSADTIYF. The variable domain in full, with the rest retrieved from reference TRBV18 and TRBJ1-3, is NAGVMQNPRHLVRRRGQEARLRCSPMKGHSHVYWYRQLPEEGLKFMVYLQKENIIDESGMPKERFSAEFPKEGPSILRIQQVVRGDSAAYFCASSPSSADTIYFGEGSWLTVV.

This clonotype was observed many times. This chain links TRBV5-6 with TRBJ1-1; no reliable D call. CDR1 is SGHDT and CDR2 is YYEEEE in the germline V gene. This CDR3 region has 15 residues. The V and J ends lost 4 bases and 1 base respectively, with 14 bases between them. CDR3 residues: CASSPTSGGNTEAFF. The CDR3 DNA sequence: TGTGCCAGCAGCCCTACCAGTGGAGGGAACACTGAAGCTTTCTTT.

This clonotype showed up many times. The CDR3 reads CASSWDRGSYEQYF. CDR3 nucleotide sequence: TGCGCCAGCAGCTGGGACAGGGGTTCCTACGAGCAGTACTTC. The chain has TRBV5-1 and TRBJ2-7; 10 bases match TRBD1. With 3 bases clipped from V and 1 base from J, the junction kept 1 base outside the gene matches. Germline CDR1 is SGHRS and CDR2 is YFSETQ. CDR3 length equals 14 residues.

This clonotype was counted ten times or more. The chain employs TRBV15 and TRBJ2-3; 7 nucleotides agree with TRBD2. Unmatched junction bases numbered 7, after V lost 3 bases and J lost 1 base. CDR3 length equals 16 residues. The germline V gene has CDR1 LNHNV and CDR2 YYDKDF (reference sequence). The CDR3 loop reads CATSSPGGTRTDTQYF. The CDR3 coding sequence is TGTGCCACCAGCAGTCCCGGGGGGACCCGCACAGATACGCAGTATTTT.

This clonotype occurred many times. This chain joins TRBV20-1 and TRBJ2-3; TRBD2 matches at 11 bases. V was pared by 6 bases and J by 7 bases, with 6 bases of the junction left unmatched. CDR3 length equals 13 residues. Germline V gene data show CDR1 as DFQATT and CDR2 as SNEGSKA (reference sequence). The CDR3 nucleotides are TGCAGTGCCGATAGCGGGGGGGGGTATACGCAGTATTTT. Translating it yields CSADSGGGYTQYF.

This clonotype has ten or more counts. The gene calls are TRBV5-1 and TRBJ1-1, with TRBD1 identical over 11 bases. Trimming took 5 bases from V and 4 from J; bases not matched to a gene: 4. CDR1 and CDR2 (germline): SGHRS, YFSETQ. The CDR3 runs 14 residues. Here the CDR3 reads CASRTGTGGTEAFF. In nucleotides, the CDR3 is TGCGCCAGCAGAACCGGGACAGGGGGCACTGAAGCTTTCTTT.

This clonotype was observed a handful of times. One base away lies a much larger clone, so this may be a sequencing read error. The rearrangement links TRBV2 to TRBJ1-2; unclear D gene. Germline V gives CDR1 SNHLY, CDR2 FYNNEI. The CDR3 covers 12 residues. CDR3 residues: CDSSAGPGGYTF. DNA for the CDR3: TGTGACAGCAGTGCTGGGCCGGGAGGCTACACCTTC.

In its sample, this clonotype was seen many times. The chain couples TRBV10-3 to TRBJ1-6; TRBD1 agrees at 7 bases. Germline CDR1 ENHRY, CDR2 SYGVKD. The junction had 10 bases not matched to a gene; V was cut back by 7 bases and J by 7 bases. This CDR3 contains 15 residues. This CDR3 is CAIKVTGAENSPLHF. The CDR3 region has the DNA TGTGCCATCAAAGTTACAGGGGCAGAGAATTCACCCCTCCACTTT.

About this clonotype: One end of the junction is discordant with germline, which a read error may explain. This chain joins TRBV10-3 and TRBJ2-3; D perhaps matches TRBD2 (5 bases). The length of the CDR3 is 16 residues. In germline, CDR1 is ENHRY, CDR2 SYGVKD. DNA of the CDR3: TGTGCCATCAGCTCCCCGGACGGCCCTAGCCCAGATACACAGTATTTT. It codes for CAISSPDGPSPDTQYF.

This clonotype was detected ten times or more. V gene TRBV29-1 combines with J gene TRBJ1-1; D gene ambiguous. The CDR3 is 13 residues long. Germline CDR1 SQVTM, CDR2 ANQGSEA. V lost 4 bases to trimming and J lost 1 base, with 10 bases between them. CDR3 sequence: CSVGLASNTEAFF. CDR3 coding DNA: TGCAGCGTTGGCCTAGCATCGAACACTGAAGCTTTCTTT.

This clonotype was observed at least ten times. The genes are TRBV27 and TRBJ1-6, with D unresolved. This CDR3 contains 13 residues. CDR1 is MNHEY and CDR2 is SMNVEV in the germline V gene (reference sequence). The germline V and J ends were trimmed by 6 bases and 8 bases, with 11 bases remaining between them. The CDR3 region is CASRRVEDSPLHF. The CDR3 DNA follows: TGTGCCAGCAGGCGGGTGGAGGATTCACCCCTCCACTTT.

This clonotype was detected many times. The rearrangement uses TRBV5-6 and TRBJ2-4; the D is unclear. This CDR3 spans 13 amino acids. Germline CDR1 SGHDT, CDR2 YYEEEE. Trimming cost V 4 bases and J 2 bases, with 7 bases left between them. CDR3: CASSLGTKNIQYF. The CDR3 nucleotides are TGTGCCAGCAGCCTTGGGACCAAAAACATTCAGTACTTC.

The sample holds many counts of this clonotype. The gene calls are TRBV5-1 and TRBJ2-2; D ambiguous. Germline V gene sequence: CDR1 SGHRS, CDR2 YFSETQ. This CDR3 has 16 residues. The V end lost 0 bases, the J end lost 0 bases, and 9 bases lay between the germline ends. Written as DNA, the CDR3 is TGCGCCAGCAGCTTGGTGGGCCCAGCGAACACCGGGGAGCTGTTTTTT. Translated, it gives CASSLVGPANTGELFF.

Many counts were recorded for this clonotype. The chain couples TRBV29-1 to TRBJ2-5, with D uncertain. V lost 2 bases to trimming and J lost 5 bases, with 12 bases between them. The CDR3 has 13 residues. Germline V lookup: CDR1 SQVTM, CDR2 ANQGSEA. CDR3 nucleotide sequence: TGCAGCGTTGAAATCGGTCGGTGGGAGACCCAGTACTTC. This encodes CSVEIGRWETQYF.

This clonotype was observed at least ten times. This rearrangement joins TRBV29-1 to TRBJ2-5; 7 positions match TRBD1. CDR1 and CDR2 from the germline V gene are SQVTM and ANQGSEA. J gave up 7 bases and V 7 bases, and 9 bases lay outside the gene matches. CDR3 length: 12 amino acids. CDR3 DNA sequence: TGCAGCGCCGACACGCACAGGGGGACCCAGTACTTC. Its protein is CSADTHRGTQYF. Based on the CDR3 plus reference TRBV29-1 and TRBJ2-5, the full variable domain is SAVISQKPSRDICQRGTSLTIQCQVDSQVTMMFWYRQQPGQSLTLIATANQGSEATYESGFVIDKFPISRPNLTFSTLTVSNMSPEDSSIYLCSADTHRGTQYFGPGTRLLVL.

This clonotype was detected ten times or more. The CDR3: CASSLHTDTQYF. CDR3 DNA: TGCGCCAGCAGCTTGCACACAGATACGCAGTATTTT. This sequence joins TRBV5-1 and TRBJ2-3; D is undetermined. The V end lost 1 base, the J end lost 2 bases, and 2 bases lay between the germline ends. This CDR3 is 12 amino acids long. Germline V gene sequence: CDR1 SGHRS, CDR2 YFSETQ.

This clonotype was seen repeatedly, ten times or more. The chain joins TRBV5-1 to TRBJ2-3; 11 bases match TRBD2. The V segment lost 1 base and the J segment 1 base; nucleotides outside the gene matches: 2. Germline loops: CDR1 SGHRS, CDR2 YFSETQ. CDR3 size: 16 residues. CDR3 DNA: TGCGCCAGCAGCTTGACTAGCGGGGGAGGCACAGATACGCAGTATTTT. This gives the protein CASSLTSGGGTDTQYF.

This clonotype was recorded many times. The chain couples TRBV5-1 to TRBJ2-7; D uncertain. The CDR3 extends over 12 amino acids. CDR1 SGHRS and CDR2 YFSETQ come from the germline V gene. V was trimmed by 1 base and J by 5 bases, leaving 7 bases between them. Here the CDR3 reads CASSLPGDEQYF. In nucleotides, the CDR3 is TGCGCCAGCAGCTTGCCAGGCGACGAGCAGTACTTC. Filled out from reference TRBV5-1 and TRBJ2-7, the complete variable domain reads KAGVTQTPRYLIKTRGQQVTLSCSPISGHRSVSWYQQTPGQGLQFLFEYFSETQRNKGNFPGRFSGRQFSNSRSEMNVSTLELGDSALYLCASSLPGDEQYFGPGTRLTVT.